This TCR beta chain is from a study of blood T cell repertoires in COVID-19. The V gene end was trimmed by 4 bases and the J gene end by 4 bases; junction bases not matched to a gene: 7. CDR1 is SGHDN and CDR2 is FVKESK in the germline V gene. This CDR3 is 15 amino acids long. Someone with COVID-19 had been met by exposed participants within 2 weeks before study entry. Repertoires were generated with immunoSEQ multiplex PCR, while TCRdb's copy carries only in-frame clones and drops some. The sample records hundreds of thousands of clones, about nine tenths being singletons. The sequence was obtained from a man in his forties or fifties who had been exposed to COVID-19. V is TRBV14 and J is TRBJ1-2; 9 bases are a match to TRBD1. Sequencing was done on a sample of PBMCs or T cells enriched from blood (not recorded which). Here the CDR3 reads CASSLGTGLGYGYTF. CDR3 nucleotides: TGTGCCAGCAGCCTCGGGACAGGGTTGGGCTATGGCTACACCTTC.